These 30 T cell receptor beta chains were all obtained from the same sample, sequenced in a study of T cell repertoires in cytomegalovirus infection. TCRdb processed the reads anew with MiXCR; each CDR3 protein has one entry. The table shows around 180,000 distinct CDR3 sequences, with 28% occurring only once. Sequencing used PBMCs. The receptor set was obtained from a human donor in good health (CMV status not recorded). Some clones in this sample may be carry-over from other donors' samples.

This clonotype has just one count. V gene TRBV7-2 combines with J gene TRBJ2-5; 8 bases match TRBD1. Germline assignment: CDR1 SGHTA and CDR2 FQGNSA. This CDR3 contains 15 residues. J gave up 3 bases and V 0 bases, and 3 bases lay outside the gene matches. The CDR3 DNA is TGTGCCAGCAGCTTAGCTCGGACAGGGAAAGAGACCCAGTACTTC. It is translated as CASSLARTGKETQYF.

This rearrangement joins TRBV11-2 to TRBJ1-1; D is undetermined. The CDR3 has 10 residues. V was cut by 8 bases and J by 10 bases, with 11 bases left in between. Germline values: CDR1 SGHAT, CDR2 FQNNGV. CDR3: CASGEQRAFF. The CDR3 DNA reads as TGTGCCAGCGGGGAACAACGAGCTTTCTTT.

This clonotype was found a few times. The chain joins TRBV29-1 to TRBJ2-7, with 7 bases lining up with TRBD1. CDR3 length: 12 amino acids. V was clipped by 6 bases and J by 2 bases; unmatched bases: 4. The germline gives CDR1 SQVTM, CDR2 ANQGSEA. CDR3 in amino acids: CSVLTGPYEQYF. CDR3 DNA sequence: TGCAGCGTCTTGACAGGGCCCTACGAGCAGTACTTC.

This clonotype occurred a few times. V is TRBV4-3 and J is TRBJ1-2; D call uncertain. The CDR3 totals 14 residues. CDR1 LGHNA and CDR2 YSLEER come from the germline V gene. The V and J ends lost 0 bases and 2 bases respectively, with 7 bases between them. The CDR3 spells CASSQDHPNYGYTF. The CDR3 region has the DNA TGCGCCAGCAGCCAAGATCACCCCAACTATGGCTACACCTTC.

This clonotype was counted at least ten times. V usage is TRBV2 and J usage is TRBJ2-7, with TRBD2 identical over 7 bases. This CDR3 spans 15 amino acids. Germline-derived CDR1 and CDR2 are SNHLY and FYNNEI. Trimming at V came to 3 bases and at J to 4 bases, leaving 9 bases not matched to a gene. CDR3 nucleotides: TGTGCCAGCAGTGACGGGGGGATAACCAGGTACGAGCAGTACTTC. Amino acid sequence: CASSDGGITRYEQYF. Full variable domain (rest looked up from reference TRBV2 and TRBJ2-7): EPEVTQTPSHQVTQMGQEVILRCVPISNHLYFYWYRQILGQKVEFLVSFYNNEISEKSEIFDDQFSVERPDGSNFTLKIRSTKLEDSAMYFCASSDGGITRYEQYFGPGTRLTVT.

Only a few counts were recorded for this clonotype. The V and J genes are TRBV20-1 and TRBJ2-7, with 8 nucleotides matching TRBD1. The ends lost 5 bases at V and 3 bases at J; junction bases unmatched: 3. There are 12 residues in the CDR3. CDR1 is DFQATT and CDR2 is SNEGSKA in the germline V gene (reference sequence). The CDR3 region is CSARQGIYEQYF. CDR3 nucleotides: TGCAGTGCTCGACAGGGGATCTACGAGCAGTACTTC.

This chain joins TRBV29-1 and TRBJ1-1; D unclear. Germline V CDR1 and CDR2: SQVTM, ANQGSEA. V was clipped by 4 bases and J by 1 base, with 10 bases between them. This CDR3 has 13 residues. CDR3 sequence: CSVGSSPNTEAFF. CDR3 in DNA: TGCAGCGTTGGTTCATCCCCGAACACTGAAGCTTTCTTT.

V and J are TRBV20-1 and TRBJ1-1; D gene ambiguous. Germline CDR1 DFQATT, CDR2 SNEGSKA (reference sequence). The CDR3 is 15 amino acids. The V end lost 0 bases, the J end lost 8 bases, and 19 bases lay between the germline ends. The CDR3 here is CSARDRALEVWEAFF. CDR3 in DNA: TGCAGTGCTAGAGATCGGGCATTGGAAGTGTGGGAAGCTTTCTTT.

The chain combines TRBV2 with TRBJ2-3, with D hard to call. Looked up from germline, CDR1 is SNHLY and CDR2 is FYNNEI. The CDR3 extends over 14 amino acids. Trimming left V 0 bases short and J 4 bases short, with 8 bases between. CDR3 residues: CASSEAQTPDTQYF. CDR3 nucleotides: TGTGCCAGCAGTGAAGCGCAGACCCCAGATACGCAGTATTTT.

The genes are TRBV12-5 and TRBJ2-1, with TRBD1 identical over 7 bases. V lost 5 bases to trimming and J lost 10 bases; unmatched junction nucleotides: 11. In germline, CDR1 is LGHNT, CDR2 FRNRAP. CDR3 length equals 14 residues. The CDR3 DNA reads TGTGCTAGTGGTCCAGAAACAGGGGTTAACGAGCAGTTCTTC. Protein sequence: CASGPETGVNEQFF.

The table lists this clonotype with a few counts. The chain has TRBV7-2 and TRBJ1-2; perhaps TRBD1 as D (6 bases). The V gene lost 8 bases and the J gene lost 4 bases, with 14 bases spanning the gap. The CDR3 loop spans 13 amino acids. The germline CDR1 and CDR2 sequences are SGHTA and FQGNSA. Here the CDR3 DNA reads TGTGCCAGCGTGGGGGGGGCTTTCTATGGCTACACCTTC. It yields the protein CASVGGAFYGYTF. Full variable domain (rest looked up from reference TRBV7-2 and TRBJ1-2): GAGVSQSPSNKVTEKGKDVELRCDPISGHTALYWYRQSLGQGLEFLIYFQGNSAPDKSGLPSDRFSAERTGGSVSTLTIQRTQQEDSAVYLCASVGGAFYGYTFGSGTRLTVV.

J is TRBJ2-2 and V is TRBV15; D unresolved. Germline V gene sequence: CDR1 LNHNV, CDR2 YYDKDF (reference sequence). This CDR3 comprises 16 residues. Deletions cut 0 bases from V and 0 bases from J, with 8 bases between. In DNA form, the CDR3 reads TGTGCCACCAGCAGAGATAGGTCCTCGAACACCGGGGAGCTGTTTTTT. Residues: CATSRDRSSNTGELFF.

V gene TRBV7-2 combines with J gene TRBJ1-1; perhaps TRBD1 as D (5 bases). V lost 6 bases and J lost 10, with 18 bases in between. This CDR3 has 13 amino acids. Germline loops: CDR1 SGHTA, CDR2 FQGNSA. CDR3 region: CASSGTFRVVAFF. The CDR3 DNA is TGTGCCAGCAGTGGGACTTTCAGGGTAGTAGCTTTCTTT.

This clonotype showed up many times. The rearrangement joins TRBV6-1 to TRBJ1-3, with D possibly matching TRBD1 (6 bases). The CDR3 length is 14 residues. Trimming shortened V by 5 bases and J by 4 bases, and 12 bases separated the two germline ends. Germline loops: CDR1 MNHNS, CDR2 SASEGT. CDR3 nucleotide sequence: TGTGCCAGCAGTTTTACAGGGTCAGGAAACACCATATATTTT. It specifies CASSFTGSGNTIYF.

The chain uses TRBV10-3 and TRBJ2-2, with D unclear. Trimming took off 6 bases at V and 1 base at J, with 12 bases between the two ends. CDR3 length: 15 residues. Looked up from germline, CDR1 is ENHRY and CDR2 is SYGVKD. This CDR3 is CAIRSPTENTGELFF. In nucleotides, the CDR3 is TGTGCCATCAGGTCCCCCACAGAGAACACCGGGGAGCTGTTTTTT.

This clonotype has only a few counts. CDR3 nucleotide sequence: TGTGCCAGCAGCTTAGGTCCCGGGCTAGCGGGGGACACCGGGGAGCTGTTTTTT. It yields the protein CASSLGPGLAGDTGELFF. The rearrangement uses TRBV7-3 and TRBJ2-2; 10 bases are shared with TRBD2. Looked up from germline, CDR1 is SGHTA and CDR2 is FQGTGA. After removal of 2 bases from V and 3 bases from J, the junction contained 9 bases not matched to a gene. The CDR3 consists of 18 residues.

The chain uses TRBV19 and TRBJ1-5; possibly TRBD1 for D (5 bases). Germline CDR1 is LNHDA and CDR2 is SQIVND (reference sequence). V was cut by 8 bases and J by 10 bases, with 27 bases left in between. The CDR3 totals 16 residues. The CDR3, as DNA: TGTGCCAGTCGTCCCCCCGGGCAGGGAAGATTCTACCCCCAGCATTTT. Protein: CASRPPGQGRFYPQHF.

The rearrangement joins TRBV6-6 to TRBJ2-6, with TRBD1 matching over 7 bases. CDR3 length equals 15 residues. Germline lookup yields CDR1 MNHNY and CDR2 SVGAGI (reference sequence). The junction had 6 bases not matched to a gene; V was cut back by 10 bases and J by 0 bases. The CDR3 loop is CAIRDSRSGANVLTF. The CDR3 DNA reads TGTGCCATCCGGGACAGCCGCTCTGGGGCCAACGTCCTGACTTTC.

This clonotype has a count of ten or more. The chain employs TRBV4-1 and TRBJ1-1; 9 bases align to TRBD1. Looked up from germline, CDR1 is MGHRA and CDR2 is YSYEKL. Trimming at V came to 3 bases and at J to 5 bases, leaving 4 bases not matched to a gene. This CDR3 comprises 14 residues. The CDR3 loop reads CASSHNRGRTEAFF. CDR3 coding DNA: TGCGCCAGCAGCCATAACAGGGGGCGAACTGAAGCTTTCTTT.

J is TRBJ1-2 and V is TRBV12-3 or TRBV12-4; possible D gene TRBD1, 5 bases. This CDR3 region has 13 residues. Trimming left V 4 bases short and J 2 bases short, with 8 bases between. Here the CDR3 DNA reads TGTGCCAGCAGTTACCAGGGAAACTATGGCTACACCTTC. Translated: CASSYQGNYGYTF.

This clonotype was observed a few times. The genes are TRBV18 and TRBJ1-1; tentative D call: TRBD1 (5 bases). The length of the CDR3 is 14 residues. The germline CDR1 and CDR2 sequences are KGHSH and LQKENI. Trimming cost V 6 bases and J 0 bases, with 11 bases left between them. CDR3 sequence: CASSVDNMNTEAFF. Written as DNA, the CDR3 is TGTGCCAGCTCCGTGGACAATATGAACACTGAAGCTTTCTTT.

The chain carries TRBV24-1 and TRBJ1-1; no firm D call. Per germline, CDR1 KGHDR and CDR2 SFDVKD. Deletions cut 4 bases from V and 4 bases from J, with 9 bases between. This CDR3 contains 13 residues. DNA for the CDR3: TGTGCCACCAGTGAGTTGGCCCTCACTGAAGCTTTCTTT. It encodes CATSELALTEAFF.

The V call is TRBV6-6, the J call TRBJ2-1; 11 nucleotides agree with TRBD2. V dropped 8 bases and J dropped 7; count of bases not matched to a gene: 10. This CDR3 spans 15 amino acids. Germline V lookup: CDR1 MNHNY, CDR2 SVGAGI (reference sequence). As DNA, the CDR3 is TGTGCCAGCGGAGACGGGACTAGCGGACTAAATGAGCAGTTCTTC. The encoded protein is CASGDGTSGLNEQFF.

A word on this clonotype: A much larger clone differs from this one at a single base, so this may be a read error. Here the CDR3 DNA reads TGTGCCAGCAGCCCCACAGGGGCCCTACCGAACACTGAAGCTTCCTTT. This codes for CASSPTGALPNTEASF. The V call is TRBV7-9, the J call TRBJ1-1, with 7 bases lining up with TRBD1. The CDR3 consists of 16 residues. Germline CDR1 and CDR2: SEHNR and FQNEAQ (reference sequence).

The genes are TRBV7-4 and TRBJ2-1, with unresolved D. The CDR3 sequence is 15 residues long. V dropped 5 bases and J dropped 0 bases, with 11 bases sitting between them. Germline CDR1 and CDR2: SGHVT and SQSDAQ. CDR3 nucleotides: TGTGCCAGCAGCGCGACTTGGGGCTCCTACAATGAGCAGTTCTTC. This codes for CASSATWGSYNEQFF.

The chain uses TRBV6-6 and TRBJ2-7, with 10 bases matching TRBD1. The germline V gene encodes CDR1 MNHNY and CDR2 SVGAGI (reference sequence). This CDR3 comprises 15 residues. Trimming cost V 6 bases and J 5 bases; bases outside gene matches: 10. CDR3 protein: CASSQVGQGFDEQYF. The CDR3 region has the DNA TGTGCCAGCAGCCAAGTGGGACAGGGGTTCGACGAGCAGTACTTC.

A few counts support this clonotype. This chain links TRBV6-2 or TRBV6-3 with TRBJ1-1, with 8 bases that match TRBD1. The CDR3 has 14 amino acids. Germline V gene sequence: CDR1 MNHEY, CDR2 SVGEGT. V gave up 7 bases and J gave up 3 bases; unmatched junction bases: 7. The CDR3 protein is CASNPPDRDTEAFF. The CDR3 bases are TGTGCCAGCAACCCCCCGGACAGGGACACTGAAGCTTTCTTT.

This chain connects TRBV12-3 or TRBV12-4 to TRBJ1-6; 7 bases map to TRBD1. The CDR3 length is 15 residues. Trimming at V came to 6 bases and at J to 7 bases, leaving 9 bases not matched to a gene. DNA for the CDR3: TGTGCCAGCAGACTGACAGAACAGGGGAATTCACCCCTCCACTTT. Amino acid sequence: CASRLTEQGNSPLHF.

The rearrangement links TRBV29-1 to TRBJ1-1; D is unclear. The CDR3 is 13 amino acids. Germline CDR1 is SQVTM and CDR2 is ANQGSEA. V lost 4 bases, J lost 1 base, and 10 bases lay in between. The CDR3, as DNA: TGCAGCGTTGGTGGGCTGACGAACACTGAAGCTTTCTTT. Residues: CSVGGLTNTEAFF.

The chain has TRBV20-1 and TRBJ1-4, with a possible D match to TRBD1 (5 bases). Germline CDR1 and CDR2: DFQATT and SNEGSKA (reference sequence). This CDR3 spans 12 amino acids. V gave up 3 bases and J gave up 13 bases, with 15 bases separating them. Written as DNA, the CDR3 is TGCAGTGCTAGTCGCCGGGGCGATATACTGTTTTTT. Protein: CSASRRGDILFF.